Shown below are 7 T cell receptor beta chains from a single sample sequenced in a study of blood T cell repertoires in COVID-19. Sequencing was performed with immunoSEQ multiplex PCR; in TCRdb, only in-frame clones are kept and a portion is missing. The data show about 280,000 clones, with 90% seen just once and about 1.8% held by the top ten. The specimen sequenced was PBMCs or T cells enriched from blood (not recorded which). The receptors were sampled from a woman between 18 and 29 years old with acute COVID-19.

J is TRBJ2-7 and V is TRBV3-1 (or the pseudogene TRBV3-2), with 12 bases that match TRBD2. The CDR3 length is 15 residues. Trimming cost V 4 bases and J 4 bases; bases outside gene matches: 5. Germline V gives CDR1 LGHDT, CDR2 YNNKEL (reference sequence). The CDR3 region is CASSRGLAGTYEQYF. The DNA for the CDR3 is TGTGCCAGCAGCCGCGGACTAGCGGGAACATACGAGCAGTACTTC.

The chain joins TRBV27 to TRBJ1-1, with 10 bases matching TRBD1. V lost 7 bases and J lost 3; bases outside the gene matches: 8. The germline gives CDR1 MNHEY, CDR2 SMNVEV (reference sequence). The CDR3 extends over 15 amino acids. CDR3 nucleotide sequence: TGTGCCAGCACTGTCGGGACAGGGGCAGACACTGAAGCTTTCTTT. As protein: CASTVGTGADTEAFF.

V gene TRBV5-5 combines with J gene TRBJ1-1, with TRBD1 as a possible D gene (6 bases). V shed 5 bases and J shed 4 bases, with 12 bases lying between them. The germline V gene encodes CDR1 SGHKS and CDR2 YYEKEE (reference sequence). The CDR3 totals 13 residues. The chain's CDR3 is CASRVGARTEAFF. CDR3 DNA sequence: TGTGCCAGCAGGGTGGGGGCGCGCACTGAAGCTTTCTTT.

The V call is TRBV27, the J call TRBJ2-7; 7 bases match TRBD1. The V and J ends lost 6 bases and 2 bases, in that order; junction bases with no gene match: 4. Germline V gene lookup returns CDR1 MNHEY and CDR2 SMNVEV (reference sequence). This CDR3 has 13 residues. The CDR3 DNA reads as TGTGCCAGCAGAATCGGACAGGCCTACGAGCAGTACTTC. Translation gives CASRIGQAYEQYF.

J is TRBJ2-7 and V is TRBV5-5; possible D gene TRBD2, 5 bases. CDR3 size: 14 residues. Trimming stripped 2 bases from V and 1 base from J, with 10 bases between. CDR1 and CDR2 from the germline V gene are SGHKS and YYEKEE (reference sequence). CDR3 amino acids: CASSFATSSYEQYF. The CDR3 DNA reads TGTGCCAGCAGCTTTGCAACTAGTTCCTACGAGCAGTACTTC.

The rearrangement joins TRBV6-2 or TRBV6-3 to TRBJ1-5; TRBD1 matches 9 bases. Trimming removed 1 base from V and 6 bases from J; junction bases left unmatched: 10. The length of the CDR3 is 17 residues. Germline V gene data show CDR1 as MNHEY and CDR2 as SVGEGT. For the CDR3, the DNA is TGTGCCAGCAGTTACTATTGGGGACAGGGTAATTTTCAGCCCCAGCATTTT. It codes for CASSYYWGQGNFQPQHF.

The chain employs TRBV7-8 and TRBJ1-1; the D is unclear. The CDR3 loop spans 13 amino acids. Deletions cut 8 bases from V and 1 base from J, with 11 bases between. Germline loops: CDR1 SGHVS, CDR2 FQNEAQ. Here the CDR3 reads CASLPSGNTEAFF. DNA for the CDR3: TGTGCCAGCCTCCCTTCCGGGAACACTGAAGCTTTCTTT.